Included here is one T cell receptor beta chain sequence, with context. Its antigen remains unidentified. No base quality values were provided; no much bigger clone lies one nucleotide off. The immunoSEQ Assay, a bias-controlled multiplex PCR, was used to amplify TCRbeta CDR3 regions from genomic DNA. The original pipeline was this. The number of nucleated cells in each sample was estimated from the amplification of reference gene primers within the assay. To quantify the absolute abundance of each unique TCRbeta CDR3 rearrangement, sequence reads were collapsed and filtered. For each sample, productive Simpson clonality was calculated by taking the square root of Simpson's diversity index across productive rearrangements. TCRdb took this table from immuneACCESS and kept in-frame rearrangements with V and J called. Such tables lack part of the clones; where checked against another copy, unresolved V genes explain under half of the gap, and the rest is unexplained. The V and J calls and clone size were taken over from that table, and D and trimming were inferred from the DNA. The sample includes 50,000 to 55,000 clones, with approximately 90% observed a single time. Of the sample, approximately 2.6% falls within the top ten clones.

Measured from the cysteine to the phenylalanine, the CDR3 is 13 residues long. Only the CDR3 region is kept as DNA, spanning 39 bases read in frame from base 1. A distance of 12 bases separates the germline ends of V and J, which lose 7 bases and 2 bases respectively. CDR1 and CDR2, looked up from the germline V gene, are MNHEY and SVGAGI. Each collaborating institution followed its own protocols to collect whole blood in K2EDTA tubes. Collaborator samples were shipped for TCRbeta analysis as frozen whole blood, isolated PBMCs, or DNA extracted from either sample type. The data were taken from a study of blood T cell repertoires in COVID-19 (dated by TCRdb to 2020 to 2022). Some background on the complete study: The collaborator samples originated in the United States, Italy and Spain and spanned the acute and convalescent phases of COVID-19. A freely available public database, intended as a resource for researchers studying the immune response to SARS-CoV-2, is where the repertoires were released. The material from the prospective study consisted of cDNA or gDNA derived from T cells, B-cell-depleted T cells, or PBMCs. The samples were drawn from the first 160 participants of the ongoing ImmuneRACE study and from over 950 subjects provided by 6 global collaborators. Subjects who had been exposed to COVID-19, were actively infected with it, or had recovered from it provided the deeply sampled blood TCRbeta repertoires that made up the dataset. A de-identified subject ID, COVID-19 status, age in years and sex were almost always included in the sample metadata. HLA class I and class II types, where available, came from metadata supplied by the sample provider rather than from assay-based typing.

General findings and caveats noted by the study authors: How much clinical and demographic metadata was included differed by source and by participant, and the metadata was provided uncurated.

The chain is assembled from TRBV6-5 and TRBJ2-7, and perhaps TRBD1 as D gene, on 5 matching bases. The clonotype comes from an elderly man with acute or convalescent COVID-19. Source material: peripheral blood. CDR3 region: CASTHRLTYEQYF. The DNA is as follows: TGTGCCAGCACGCACAGGCTAACCTACGAGCAGTACTTC.